This TCR delta chain was recovered during a study of gamma delta lymphoproliferative disorders and STAT genes. Study overall: Gamma-chain libraries were built from at least 50 ng of genomic DNA with the LymphoTrack Dx TCRG Assay.

TCRdb processed the multiplex PCR reads again with the CATT caller. This sample yields 1,500 to 2,000 delta-chain clones, of which 1% to 1.5% are seen a single time; 45% to 65% belongs to the top ten. Trimming removed 0 bases from V and 2 bases from J, with 9 bases in between. The CDR3 extends over 14 amino acids. Per the germline V gene, CDR1 is GEAIGNYY and CDR2 is EKD. The receptor sequences were amplified from genomic DNA of peripheral blood mononuclear cells. This clone was seen a handful of times. The antigen is not known. A far larger clone is one nucleotide away, so this likely arose from a read error. Other nucleotide sequences in the sample specify the same CDR3. Study observations and caveats: Leukemic cells skewed toward terminal effectors, unlike likely varied control T cells. Low-frequency NGS calls may be less specific, so public or private leukemic clones need confirmation.

The TCR comes from a human donor in good health. The specimen sequenced was blood. This chain connects TRDV2 to TRDJ1; D gene uncertain. The CDR3 coding sequence is TGTGCCTGTGACACCGTGGTGGGTACCGATAAACTCATCTTT. Its translation: CACDTVVGTDKLIF.